This T cell receptor beta chain derives from a study of cytomegalovirus exposure and HLA in healthy donors. Study observations and caveats: The study put 150 or so TCR beta chains on its list as cytomegalovirus-associated. A few of the chains that were CMV-associated were confirmed in vitro to be specific for CMV antigens.

This CDR3 is 13 amino acids long. CDR1 SGHVS and CDR2 FNYEAQ come from the germline V gene. Trimming shortened V by 8 bases and J by 2 bases, and 13 bases separated the two germline ends. Sequencing used immunoSEQ multiplex PCR; TCRdb keeps in-frame clones, though not all of them. The profile covers tens of thousands of clones, with 80% to 95% appearing a single time and approximately 5% taken by the ten largest. As for this clone: As yet, its antigen is unknown.

The J gene is TRBJ2-7, the V gene TRBV7-6; tentatively, D is TRBD1 (6 bases). The sequenced sample consisted of PBMCs. The receptor was derived from a man aged 18 to 29 in good health and CMV-seropositive. The CDR3 spells CASGIRDTYEQYF. CDR3 DNA: TGTGCCAGCGGCATTAGGGACACCTACGAGCAGTACTTC.